This TCR beta chain was observed in a study of blood T cell repertoires in COVID-19. Across the study: COVID-19 samples from acute and convalescent phases originated in the United States, Italy and Spain. In each case, the material was cDNA or gDNA derived from T cells, B-cell-depleted T cells, or PBMCs.

Libraries were prepared by immunoSEQ multiplex PCR; TCRdb keeps only in-frame clonotypes and omits some of them. The repertoire has 250,000 to 350,000 clones, roughly 87% of them found once; the top ten carry around 2.1%. The germline CDR1 and CDR2 sequences are MGHRA and YSYEKL. This CDR3 contains 14 residues. Deletions cut 4 bases from V and 3 bases from J, with 12 bases between. This receptor was obtained from a man younger than 35 with active or convalescent COVID-19. Sequencing used peripheral blood. The V call is TRBV4-1, the J call TRBJ1-1; the D gene is possibly TRBD1 (5 bases). The CDR3 region has the DNA TGCGCCAGCAGCCGAATAGGGGTGGACACTGAAGCTTTCTTT. Amino acid sequence: CASSRIGVDTEAFF.